The 32 T cell receptor beta chains below all came from one sample that was sequenced in a study of cytomegalovirus exposure and HLA in healthy donors. The PCR employed 60 Vbeta primers together with 13 Jbeta primers. Repertoires were generated with immunoSEQ multiplex PCR, while TCRdb's copy carries only in-frame clones and drops some. The data show more than 80,000 clones, about four fifths seen once. The source material was PBMCs. Receptors originate from a woman aged 45-65 years in good health and CMV-seropositive.

Only a few counts were recorded for this clone. V gene TRBV7-3 combines with J gene TRBJ1-1; D is undetermined. CDR3 length: 11 amino acids. V was trimmed by 4 bases and J by 2 bases, leaving 2 bases between them. Per germline, CDR1 SGHTA and CDR2 FQGTGA. The CDR3 here is CASSSNTEAFF. In DNA form, the CDR3 reads TGTGCCAGCAGCTCAAACACTGAAGCTTTCTTT.

The V call is TRBV7-6, the J call TRBJ2-1, with D perhaps TRBD2 (5 bases). V dropped 5 bases and J dropped 4 bases, with 21 bases sitting between them. Per the germline V gene, CDR1 is SGHVS and CDR2 is FNYEAQ. The CDR3 has 17 amino acids. The CDR3 DNA follows: TGTGCCAGCAGCCGTACCCGGAGGACCGAGGTATACAATGAGCAGTTCTTC. As protein: CASSRTRRTEVYNEQFF.

The chain carries TRBV2 and TRBJ1-2, with 12 bases aligning to TRBD1. The CDR3 has 15 amino acids. CDR1 and CDR2 (germline): SNHLY, FYNNEI. J gave up 5 bases and V 3 bases, and 4 bases lay outside the gene matches. Here the CDR3 reads CASSEMGQGAYGYTF. The CDR3 region has the DNA TGTGCCAGCAGTGAGATGGGACAGGGGGCTTATGGCTACACCTTC.

The CDR3 DNA reads as TGTGCCAGCAGAAAATTCAAGCCGAGCTCCTACGAGCAGTACTTC. Translated: CASRKFKPSSYEQYF. The chain has TRBV6-5 and TRBJ2-7; D not certain. Germline CDR1 is MNHEY and CDR2 is SVGAGI. This CDR3 is built from 15 residues. V was pared by 6 bases and J by 0 bases, with 15 bases between.

The V call is TRBV10-3, the J call TRBJ1-3; tentatively, D is TRBD1 (6 bases). V shed 6 bases and J shed 0 bases, with 15 bases lying between them. Germline assignment: CDR1 ENHRY and CDR2 SYGVKD. The CDR3 runs to 16 residues. The CDR3 is CAISSPTGRSGNTIYF. For the CDR3, the DNA is TGTGCCATCAGCTCTCCGACAGGCCGCTCTGGAAACACCATATATTTT.

V usage is TRBV19 and J usage is TRBJ2-3; 12 bases are a match to TRBD2. Germline trimming cut 6 bases from V and 0 bases from J; bases unmatched to any gene: 4. This CDR3 has 16 residues. CDR1 and CDR2 (germline): LNHDA, SQIVND (reference sequence). Here the CDR3 reads CASSRLAGVSTDTQYF. The CDR3 nucleotides read TGTGCCAGTAGCCGACTAGCGGGGGTAAGCACAGATACGCAGTATTTT.

DNA for the CDR3: TGCGCCAGCAGCCCCGCCGGGACAGACTATACTCTCCACTTT. It yields the protein CASSPAGTDYTLHF. This sequence joins TRBV5-1 and TRBJ1-6; 7 nucleotides match TRBD1. CDR1 and CDR2 (germline): SGHRS, YFSETQ. The CDR3 is 14 amino acids. The V gene end was trimmed by 4 bases and the J gene end by 16 bases; junction bases not matched to a gene: 14.

This clone occurred once. The V call is TRBV4-1, the J call TRBJ2-3; 7 bases map to TRBD2. Germline trimming cut 0 bases from V and 2 bases from J; bases unmatched to any gene: 8. The CDR3 length is 17 residues. Per germline, CDR1 MGHRA and CDR2 YSYEKL. CDR3 in DNA: TGCGCCAGCAGCCAAGATCCAGCGGGGAGACCCACAGATACGCAGTATTTT. This codes for CASSQDPAGRPTDTQYF.

Regarding this clone: One end of the junction does not line up with germline, which may come from a read error. V gene TRBV30 combines with J gene TRBJ1-2; no clear D gene. The CDR3 totals 12 residues. Looked up from germline, CDR1 is GTSNPN and CDR2 is SVGIG (reference sequence). CDR3 sequence: CARSFANYGYTF. For the CDR3, the DNA is TGTGCCCGGAGTTTCGCTAACTATGGCTACACCTTC.

This clone showed up just a few times. The chain couples TRBV2 to TRBJ1-1; D uncertain. The V and J ends lost 6 bases and 0 bases respectively, with 11 bases between them. CDR3 length: 14 residues. Germline-derived CDR1 and CDR2 are SNHLY and FYNNEI. CDR3 loop: CASRVEGLNTEAFF. In DNA form, the CDR3 reads TGTGCCAGCAGGGTAGAGGGCCTGAACACTGAAGCTTTCTTT.

This rearrangement joins TRBV2 to TRBJ2-3; the match to TRBD1 covers 7 bases. The CDR3 loop spans 15 amino acids. Losses at the gene ends were 5 bases for V and 6 bases for J; bases not matched to a gene: 11. Germline V lookup: CDR1 SNHLY, CDR2 FYNNEI. The CDR3 reads CASSPVRDSYDTQYF. The CDR3 nucleotides are TGTGCCAGCAGTCCCGTAAGGGACAGTTACGATACGCAGTATTTT.

Turning to this clone: With only one base between it and a far larger clone, this is likely a read error. Other DNA sequences in the same sample also yield this CDR3. As DNA, the CDR3 is TGTGCCAGCAGCCCCTCGTCGGGAACTGAAGCTTTGTTT. Its protein is CASSPSSGTEALF. V gene TRBV5-6 combines with J gene TRBJ1-1; D gene unclear. From germline, CDR1 is SGHDT and CDR2 YYEEEE. This CDR3 comprises 13 residues.

This sequence joins TRBV5-1 and TRBJ2-3; TRBD2 aligns across 14 bases. This CDR3 spans 16 amino acids. J gave up 4 bases and V 4 bases, and 5 bases lay outside the gene matches. CDR1 and CDR2 from the germline V gene are SGHRS and YFSETQ. The CDR3 DNA reads TGCGCCAGCAGCCCAAGGACTAGCGGGGGGTCAGATACGCAGTATTTT. Its protein product is CASSPRTSGGSDTQYF.

This chain links TRBV4-1 with TRBJ2-7, with a weak D call TRBD1 (5 bases). Trimming pared 5 bases from V and 6 bases from J, leaving 14 bases between. Germline values: CDR1 MGHRA, CDR2 YSYEKL. The CDR3 sequence is 13 residues long. As DNA, the CDR3 is TGCGCCAGCAGCGTCGTAGGGGCTAGCGAGCAGTACTTC. This gives the protein CASSVVGASEQYF.

The chain joins TRBV4-3 to TRBJ1-2, with D unresolved. The CDR3 spans 15 residues. The V gene lost 2 bases and the J gene lost 4 bases, with 14 bases spanning the gap. The germline V gene has CDR1 LGHNA and CDR2 YSLEER. CDR3 coding DNA: TGCGCCAGCAGCCAATACAGCTCTTCTTCCTATGGCTACACCTTC. As protein: CASSQYSSSSYGYTF.

V usage is TRBV2 and J usage is TRBJ1-2; D not certain. V was clipped by 1 base and J by 0 bases, with 12 bases between them. The germline V gene encodes CDR1 SNHLY and CDR2 FYNNEI. CDR3 size: 16 residues. The DNA of the CDR3 is TGTGCCAGCAGTGAAGGTGCGGCGGCCGCTAACTATGGCTACACCTTC. Translated, it gives CASSEGAAAANYGYTF.

The chain combines TRBV6-5 with TRBJ1-2, with D unresolved. V lost 0 bases and J lost 4, with 12 bases in between. The CDR3 has 15 amino acids. CDR1 and CDR2 (germline): MNHEY, SVGAGI. CDR3 coding DNA: TGTGCCAGCAGTTACTCCCCCCCTGCGGGCTATGGCTACACCTTC. This codes for CASSYSPPAGYGYTF.

V usage is TRBV20-1 and J usage is TRBJ2-7; TRBD2 matches 11 bases. CDR3 size: 11 residues. Germline V gene lookup returns CDR1 DFQATT and CDR2 SNEGSKA (reference sequence). In nucleotides, the CDR3 is TGCAGCACTAGCGGGGGTTACGAGCAGTACTTC. As protein: CSTSGGYEQYF.

This rearrangement joins TRBV6-5 to TRBJ1-1; D might be TRBD1 (5 bases). Trimming removed 5 bases at V and 11 bases at J, with 18 bases between. Germline-derived CDR1 and CDR2 are MNHEY and SVGAGI. The CDR3 has 13 residues. The CDR3 here is CASSRPQGQNAFF. In DNA, the CDR3 is TGTGCCAGCAGTCGCCCGCAGGGCCAGAATGCTTTCTTT.

This sequence joins TRBV28 and TRBJ2-7; 7 bases agree with TRBD1. With V trimmed by 3 bases and J by 4 bases, 3 bases remained unmatched. Germline V gene sequence: CDR1 MDHEN, CDR2 SYDVKM. The CDR3 consists of 13 residues. CDR3 nucleotides: TGTGCCAGCAGTTTGGGGACAGATTACGAGCAGTACTTC. It yields the protein CASSLGTDYEQYF.

The CDR3 here is CASSFRTGSNEQFF. The DNA of the CDR3 is TGTGCCAGCAGCTTTAGGACAGGGAGTAATGAGCAGTTCTTC. The chain employs TRBV7-3 and TRBJ2-1; 8 bases are a match to TRBD1. CDR3 length: 14 residues. CDR1 and CDR2 (germline): SGHTA, FQGTGA. The trim removed 3 bases at V and 7 bases at J, leaving 5 bases unmatched.

V gene TRBV10-3 combines with J gene TRBJ1-1, with D maybe TRBD1 (6 bases). Germline V gives CDR1 ENHRY, CDR2 SYGVKD. This CDR3 has 13 residues. V lost 6 bases, J lost 6 bases, and 14 bases lay in between. CDR3 DNA: TGTGCCATCAGCGAAGTACAGGGCGCTGAAGCTTTCTTT. Its protein product is CAISEVQGAEAFF.

This clone was seen only a few times. This sequence joins TRBV6-1 and TRBJ1-5; 10 nucleotides line up with TRBD1. The CDR3 extends over 15 amino acids. CDR1 MNHNS and CDR2 SASEGT come from the germline V gene. J gave up 9 bases and V 1 base, and 6 bases lay outside the gene matches. CDR3 nucleotides: TGTGCCAGCAGTGAAGGGACAGGGGGGGGTCTGCCCCAGCATTTT. This gives the protein CASSEGTGGGLPQHF.

In DNA, the CDR3 is TGTGCCAGCAGCCGGACTAGCCTCGGCGATACGCAGTATTTT. Protein sequence: CASSRTSLGDTQYF. The V and J genes are TRBV28 and TRBJ2-3; TRBD2 matches at 8 bases. CDR3 length equals 14 residues. Germline V lookup: CDR1 MDHEN, CDR2 SYDVKM. With 6 bases clipped from V and 6 bases from J, the junction kept 8 bases outside the gene matches.

The chain combines TRBV19 with TRBJ2-3; D gene uncertain. Trimming shortened V by 3 bases and J by 0 bases, and 13 bases separated the two germline ends. This CDR3 has 16 amino acids. CDR1 and CDR2 (germline): LNHDA, SQIVND (reference sequence). CDR3 coding DNA: TGTGCCAGTAGTATGATGGGCAAAGTGAGCACAGATACGCAGTATTTT. Translating it yields CASSMMGKVSTDTQYF. The full variable domain, in which reference TRBV19 and TRBJ2-3 provide the parts outside the CDR3, is DGGITQSPKYLFRKEGQNVTLSCEQNLNHDAMYWYRQDPGQGLRLIYYSQIVNDFQKGDIAEGYSVSREKKESFPLTVTSAQKNPTAFYLCASSMMGKVSTDTQYFGPGTRLTVL.

Comments on this clone: One end of the junction fails to match germline, which may point to a read error. J is TRBJ2-3 and V is TRBV7-2, with 7 bases that match TRBD1. The CDR3 is 16 residues long. Looked up from germline, CDR1 is SGHTA and CDR2 is FQGNSA. CDR3 DNA: TGTGTCAGCAGCTTAGCCTCGACAGGGATGGCAGATACGCAGTATTTT. The encoded protein is CVSSLASTGMADTQYF.

The CDR3 loop is CATSKYRGGTNEKLFF. DNA for the CDR3: TGTGCCACCAGCAAGTATAGGGGTGGGACTAATGAAAAACTGTTTTTT. The chain has TRBV15 and TRBJ1-4; maybe TRBD1 (5 bases). The V gene's germline CDR1 is LNHNV and CDR2 YYDKDF (reference sequence). The CDR3 sequence is 16 residues long. Trimming took 4 bases from V and 2 from J, leaving 14 bases between them.

The rearrangement joins TRBV2 to TRBJ2-3, with 8 positions matching TRBD2. Germline CDR1 and CDR2: SNHLY and FYNNEI. The ends lost 6 bases at V and 4 bases at J; junction bases unmatched: 9. The CDR3 covers 15 residues. The DNA of the CDR3 is TGTGCCAGCAGACGGGGGGCGGGGGGCCCAGATACGCAGTATTTT. Translation gives CASRRGAGGPDTQYF.

The genes are TRBV4-1 and TRBJ2-5; 7 bases are shared with TRBD1. Germline CDR1 and CDR2: MGHRA and YSYEKL. CDR3 length: 15 amino acids. V dropped 0 bases and J dropped 4; count of bases not matched to a gene: 5. The CDR3 spells CASSQEGGRGETQYF. CDR3 DNA: TGCGCCAGCAGCCAAGAAGGGGGCAGGGGAGAGACCCAGTACTTC.

The J gene is TRBJ2-7, the V gene TRBV5-1; TRBD1 matches at 8 bases. Per the germline V gene, CDR1 is SGHRS and CDR2 is YFSETQ. With 1 base clipped from V and 1 base from J, the junction kept 7 bases outside the gene matches. The CDR3 has 16 residues. The CDR3 reads CASSLSGTGSSYEQYF. The CDR3 DNA follows: TGCGCCAGCAGCTTGTCGGGGACAGGCAGTTCCTACGAGCAGTACTTC.

The chain carries TRBV7-3 and TRBJ2-5; D remains unclear. Matching the DNA end better, TRBJ2-7 makes the J call doubtful. Looked up from germline, CDR1 is SGHTA and CDR2 is FQGTGA. The CDR3 is 13 amino acids. The CDR3 spells CASSLSPFYEQYF. In DNA, the CDR3 is TGTGCCAGCAGCTTAAGTCCCTTCTACGAGCAGTACTTC.

The chain is built from TRBV5-1 and TRBJ2-1, with TRBD2 identical over 15 bases. CDR1 and CDR2 (germline): SGHRS, YFSETQ. The CDR3 length is 15 residues. Unmatched junction bases numbered 9, after V lost 5 bases and J lost 12 bases. The CDR3 nucleotides read TGCGCCAGCAGAACAGACCCGGGACTAGCGGGGGGGCAGTTCTTC. Amino acids: CASRTDPGLAGGQFF.